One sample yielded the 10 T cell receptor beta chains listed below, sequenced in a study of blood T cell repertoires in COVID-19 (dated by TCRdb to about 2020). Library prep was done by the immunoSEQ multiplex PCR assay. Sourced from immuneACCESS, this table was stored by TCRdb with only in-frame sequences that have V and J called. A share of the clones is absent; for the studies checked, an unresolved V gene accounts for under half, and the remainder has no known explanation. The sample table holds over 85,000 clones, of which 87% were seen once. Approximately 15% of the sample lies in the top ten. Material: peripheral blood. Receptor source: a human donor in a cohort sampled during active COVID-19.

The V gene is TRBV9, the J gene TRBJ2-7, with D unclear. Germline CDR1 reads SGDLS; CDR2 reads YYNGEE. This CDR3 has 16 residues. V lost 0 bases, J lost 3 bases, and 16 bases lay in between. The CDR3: CASSVDGVEYGYEQYF. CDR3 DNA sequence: TGTGCCAGCAGCGTAGATGGTGTGGAGTATGGCTACGAGCAGTACTTC.

The CDR3 loop reads CAWRRDPENTEAFF. In DNA, the CDR3 is TGTGCCTGGAGGCGGGACCCCGAGAACACTGAAGCTTTCTTT. The chain employs TRBV30 and TRBJ1-1; tentative D call: TRBD1 (5 bases). CDR1 and CDR2 (germline): GTSNPN, SVGIG (reference sequence). The CDR3 extends over 14 amino acids. The germline V and J ends were trimmed by 3 bases and 1 base, with 12 bases remaining between them.

The CDR3 coding sequence is TGTGCCAGCAAGCCCACGGGGGGGGCTTACAATGAGCAGTTCTTC. It specifies CASKPTGGAYNEQFF. The gene calls are TRBV28 and TRBJ2-1; TRBD2 matches at 8 bases. The CDR3 totals 15 residues. CDR1 is MDHEN and CDR2 is SYDVKM in the germline V gene. The V and J ends lost 7 bases and 4 bases, in that order; junction bases with no gene match: 9.

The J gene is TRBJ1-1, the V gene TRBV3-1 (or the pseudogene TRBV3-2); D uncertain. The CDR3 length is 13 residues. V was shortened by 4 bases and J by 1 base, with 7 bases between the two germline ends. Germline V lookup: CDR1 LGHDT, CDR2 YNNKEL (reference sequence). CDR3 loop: CASSRRENTEAFF. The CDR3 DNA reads TGTGCCAGCAGCCGACGGGAGAACACTGAAGCTTTCTTT.

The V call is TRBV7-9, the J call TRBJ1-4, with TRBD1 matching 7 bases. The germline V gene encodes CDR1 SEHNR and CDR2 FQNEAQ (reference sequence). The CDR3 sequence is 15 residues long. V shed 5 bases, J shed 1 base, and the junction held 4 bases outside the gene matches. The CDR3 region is CASSTQGGTNEKLFF. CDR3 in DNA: TGTGCCAGCAGCACCCAGGGGGGAACTAATGAAAAACTGTTTTTT.

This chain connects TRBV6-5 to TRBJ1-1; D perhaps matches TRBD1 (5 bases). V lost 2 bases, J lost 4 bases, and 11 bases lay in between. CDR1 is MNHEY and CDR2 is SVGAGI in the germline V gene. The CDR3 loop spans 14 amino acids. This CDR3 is CASSYVGGSTEAFF. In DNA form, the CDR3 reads TGTGCCAGCAGTTACGTCGGGGGTTCCACTGAAGCTTTCTTT.

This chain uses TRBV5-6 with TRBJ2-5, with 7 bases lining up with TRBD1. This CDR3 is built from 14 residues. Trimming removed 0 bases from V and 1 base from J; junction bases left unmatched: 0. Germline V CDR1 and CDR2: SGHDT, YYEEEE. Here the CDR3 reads CASSLDRGQETQYF. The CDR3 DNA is TGTGCCAGCAGCTTGGACAGGGGCCAAGAGACCCAGTACTTC.

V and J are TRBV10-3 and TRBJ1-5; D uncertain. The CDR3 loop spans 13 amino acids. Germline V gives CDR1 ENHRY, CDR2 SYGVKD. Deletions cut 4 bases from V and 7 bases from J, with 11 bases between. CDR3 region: CAISVREWQPQHF. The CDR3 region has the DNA TGTGCCATCAGTGTTCGGGAATGGCAGCCCCAGCATTTT.

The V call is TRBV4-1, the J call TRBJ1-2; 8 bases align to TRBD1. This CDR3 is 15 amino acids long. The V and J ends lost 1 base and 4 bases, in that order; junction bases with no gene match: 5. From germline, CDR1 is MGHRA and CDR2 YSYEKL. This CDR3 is CASSQGQGLFYGYTF. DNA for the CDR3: TGCGCCAGCAGCCAAGGACAGGGGCTCTTCTATGGCTACACCTTC.

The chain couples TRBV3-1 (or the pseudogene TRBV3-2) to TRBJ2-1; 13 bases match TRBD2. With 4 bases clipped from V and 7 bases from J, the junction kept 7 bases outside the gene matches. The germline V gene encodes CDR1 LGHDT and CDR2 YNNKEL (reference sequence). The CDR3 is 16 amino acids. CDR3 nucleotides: TGTGCCAGCAGCCCCGTGACTAGCGGGGGGATGAATGAGCAGTTCTTC. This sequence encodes CASSPVTSGGMNEQFF.